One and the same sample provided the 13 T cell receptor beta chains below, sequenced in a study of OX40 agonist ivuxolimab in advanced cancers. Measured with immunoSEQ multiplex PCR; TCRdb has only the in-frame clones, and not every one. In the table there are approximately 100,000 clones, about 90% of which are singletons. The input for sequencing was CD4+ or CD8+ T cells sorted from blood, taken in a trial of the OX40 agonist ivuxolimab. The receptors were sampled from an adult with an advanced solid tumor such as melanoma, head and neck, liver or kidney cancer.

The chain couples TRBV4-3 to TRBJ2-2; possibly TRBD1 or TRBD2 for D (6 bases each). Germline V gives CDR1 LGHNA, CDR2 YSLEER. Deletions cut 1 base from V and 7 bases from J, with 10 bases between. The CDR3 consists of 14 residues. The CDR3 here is CASSQGGGGGELFF. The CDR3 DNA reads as TGCGCCAGCAGCCAAGGAGGAGGGGGCGGGGAGCTGTTTTTT.

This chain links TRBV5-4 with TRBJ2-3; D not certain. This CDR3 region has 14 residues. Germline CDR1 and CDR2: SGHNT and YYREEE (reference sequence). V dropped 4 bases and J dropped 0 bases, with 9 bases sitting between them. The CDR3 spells CASSREPSTDTQYF. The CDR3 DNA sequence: TGTGCCAGCAGCCGTGAACCTAGCACAGATACGCAGTATTTT. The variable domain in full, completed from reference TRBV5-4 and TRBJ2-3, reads ETGVTQSPTHLIKTRGQQVTLRCSSQSGHNTVSWYQQALGQGPQFIFQYYREEENGRGNFPPRFSGLQFPNYSSELNVNALELDDSALYLCASSREPSTDTQYFGPGTRLTVL.

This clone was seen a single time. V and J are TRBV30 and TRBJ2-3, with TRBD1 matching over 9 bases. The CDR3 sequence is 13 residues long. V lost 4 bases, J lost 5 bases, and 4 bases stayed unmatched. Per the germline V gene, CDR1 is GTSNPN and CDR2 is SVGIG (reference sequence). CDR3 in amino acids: CAWNPTGGDTQYF. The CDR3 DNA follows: TGTGCCTGGAACCCGACAGGGGGAGATACGCAGTATTTT. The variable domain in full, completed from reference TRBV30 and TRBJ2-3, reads SQTIHQWPATLVQPVGSPLSLECTVEGTSNPNLYWYRQAAGRGLQLLFYSVGIGQISSEVPQNLSASRPQDRQFILSSKKLLLSDSGFYLCAWNPTGGDTQYFGPGTRLTVL.

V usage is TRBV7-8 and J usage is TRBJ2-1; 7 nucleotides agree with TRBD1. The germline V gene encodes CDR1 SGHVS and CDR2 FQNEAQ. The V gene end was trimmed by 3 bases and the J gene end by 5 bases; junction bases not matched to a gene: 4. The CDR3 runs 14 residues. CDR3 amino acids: CASSFRDRDNEQFF. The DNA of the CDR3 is TGTGCCAGCAGCTTTCGGGACAGAGACAATGAGCAGTTCTTC.

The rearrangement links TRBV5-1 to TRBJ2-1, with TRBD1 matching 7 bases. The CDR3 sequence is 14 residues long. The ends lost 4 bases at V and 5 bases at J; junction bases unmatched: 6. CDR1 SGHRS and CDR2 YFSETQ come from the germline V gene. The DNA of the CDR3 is TGCGCCAGCAGCAAGGGACAGCAAAACAATGAGCAGTTCTTC. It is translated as CASSKGQQNNEQFF.

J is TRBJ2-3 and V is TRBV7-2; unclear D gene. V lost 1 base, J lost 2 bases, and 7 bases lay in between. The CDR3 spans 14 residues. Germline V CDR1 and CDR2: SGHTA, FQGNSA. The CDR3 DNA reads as TGTGCCAGCAGCTTAGGGGCGGTCACAGATACGCAGTATTTT. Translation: CASSLGAVTDTQYF.

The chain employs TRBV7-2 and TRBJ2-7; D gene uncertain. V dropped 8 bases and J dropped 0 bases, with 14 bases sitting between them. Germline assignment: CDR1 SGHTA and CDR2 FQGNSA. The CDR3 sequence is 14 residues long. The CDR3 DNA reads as TGTGCCAGCGTTCGTAACCCTCCCTCCTACGAGCAGTACTTC. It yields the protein CASVRNPPSYEQYF.

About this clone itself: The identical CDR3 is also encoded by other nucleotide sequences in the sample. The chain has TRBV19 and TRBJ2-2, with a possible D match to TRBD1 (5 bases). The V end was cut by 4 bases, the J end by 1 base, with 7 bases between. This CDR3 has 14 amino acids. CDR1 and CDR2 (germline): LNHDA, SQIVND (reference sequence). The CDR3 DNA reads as TGTGCCAGTAGTACCGACAGGAACACCGGGGAGCTGTTTTTT. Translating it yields CASSTDRNTGELFF.

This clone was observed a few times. The chain's CDR3 is CAPLGGSGGHNEQFF. The DNA of the CDR3 is TGTGCCCCTCTGGGGGGTAGCGGGGGCCACAATGAGCAGTTCTTC. V is TRBV19 and J is TRBJ2-1; TRBD2 matches 9 bases. The CDR3 sequence is 15 residues long. Germline V gene data show CDR1 as LNHDA and CDR2 as SQIVND (reference sequence). J gave up 5 bases and V 11 bases, and 13 bases lay outside the gene matches.

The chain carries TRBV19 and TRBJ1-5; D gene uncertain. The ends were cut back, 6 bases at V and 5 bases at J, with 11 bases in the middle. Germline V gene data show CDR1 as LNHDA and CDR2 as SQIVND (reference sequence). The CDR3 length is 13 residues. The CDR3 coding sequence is TGTGCCAGTAGCCCAAGGACGGATCAGCCCCAGCATTTT. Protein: CASSPRTDQPQHF.

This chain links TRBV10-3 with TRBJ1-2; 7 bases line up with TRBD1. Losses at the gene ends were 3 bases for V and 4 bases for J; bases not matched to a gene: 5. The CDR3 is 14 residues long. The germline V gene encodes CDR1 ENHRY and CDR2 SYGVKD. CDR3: CAISDPTGTYGYTF. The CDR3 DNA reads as TGTGCCATCAGTGACCCGACAGGGACCTATGGCTACACCTTC.

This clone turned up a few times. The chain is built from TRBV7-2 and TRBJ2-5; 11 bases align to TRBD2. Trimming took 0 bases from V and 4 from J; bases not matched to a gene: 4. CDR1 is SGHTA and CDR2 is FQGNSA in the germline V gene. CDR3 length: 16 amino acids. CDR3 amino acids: CASSLALAGGVETQYF. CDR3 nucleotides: TGTGCCAGCAGCTTAGCGTTAGCGGGGGGGGTAGAGACCCAGTACTTC.

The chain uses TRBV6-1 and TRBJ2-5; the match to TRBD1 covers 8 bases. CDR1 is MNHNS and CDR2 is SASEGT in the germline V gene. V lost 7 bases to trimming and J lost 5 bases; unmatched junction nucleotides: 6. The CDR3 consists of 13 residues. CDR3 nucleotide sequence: TGTGCCAGCACCAGGGGGCCTCCGGAGACCCAGTACTTC. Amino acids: CASTRGPPETQYF.